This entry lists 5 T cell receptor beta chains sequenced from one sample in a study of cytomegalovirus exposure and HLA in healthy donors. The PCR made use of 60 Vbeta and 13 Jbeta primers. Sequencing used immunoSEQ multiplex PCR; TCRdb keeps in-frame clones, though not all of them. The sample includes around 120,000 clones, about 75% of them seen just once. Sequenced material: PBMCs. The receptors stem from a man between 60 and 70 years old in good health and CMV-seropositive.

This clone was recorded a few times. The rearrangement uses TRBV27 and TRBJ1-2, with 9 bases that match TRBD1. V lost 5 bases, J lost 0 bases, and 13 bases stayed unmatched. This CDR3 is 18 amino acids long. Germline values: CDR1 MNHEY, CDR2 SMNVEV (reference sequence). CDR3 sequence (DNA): TGTGCCAGCAGTCCCCTAAGGGGGACAGGGAATACTAACTATGGCTACACCTTC. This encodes CASSPLRGTGNTNYGYTF.

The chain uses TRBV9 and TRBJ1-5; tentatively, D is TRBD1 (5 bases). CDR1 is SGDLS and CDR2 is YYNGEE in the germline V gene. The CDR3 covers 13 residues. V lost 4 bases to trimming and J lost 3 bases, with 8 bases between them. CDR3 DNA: TGTGCCAGCAGCCGGGGGATCAATCAGCCCCAGCATTTT. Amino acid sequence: CASSRGINQPQHF.

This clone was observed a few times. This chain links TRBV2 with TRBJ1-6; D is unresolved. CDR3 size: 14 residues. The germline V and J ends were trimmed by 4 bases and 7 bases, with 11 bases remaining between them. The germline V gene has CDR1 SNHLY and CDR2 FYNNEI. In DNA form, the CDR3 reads TGTGCCAGCAGTGTTGGCAGTACGAATTCACCCCTCCACTTT. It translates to CASSVGSTNSPLHF.

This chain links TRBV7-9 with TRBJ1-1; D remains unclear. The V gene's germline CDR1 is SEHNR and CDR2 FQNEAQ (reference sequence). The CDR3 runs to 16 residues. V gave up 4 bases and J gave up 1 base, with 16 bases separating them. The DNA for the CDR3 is TGTGCCAGCAGCTCTGTTATCTCAGCGGGGAACACTGAAGCTTTCTTT. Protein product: CASSSVISAGNTEAFF.

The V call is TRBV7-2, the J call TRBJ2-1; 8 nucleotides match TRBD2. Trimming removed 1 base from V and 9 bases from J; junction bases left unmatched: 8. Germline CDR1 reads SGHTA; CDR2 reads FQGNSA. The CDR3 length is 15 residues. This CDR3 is CASSLVGTSRGEQFF. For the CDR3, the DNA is TGTGCCAGCAGCTTAGTCGGGACTAGTAGGGGTGAGCAGTTCTTC. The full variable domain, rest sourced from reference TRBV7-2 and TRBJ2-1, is GAGVSQSPSNKVTEKGKDVELRCDPISGHTALYWYRQSLGQGLEFLIYFQGNSAPDKSGLPSDRFSAERTGGSVSTLTIQRTQQEDSAVYLCASSLVGTSRGEQFFGPGTRLTVL.